These T cell receptor beta chains were read from a single sample in a study of T cell responses to AZD1222 COVID-19 vaccine. This table comes from immunoSEQ multiplex PCR, and its TCRdb copy is limited to in-frame clones, with some not included. The table includes 150,000 to 200,000 clones, approximately 90% detected once. The sequenced sample was peripheral blood, obtained on day 0 of AZD1222 vaccination. The receptor set was obtained from an adult in good health. CDR3s include the opening cysteine and the closing phenylalanine or tryptophan. A D gene is named only where the DNA matches it firmly. Clone size, where shown, is once, few, many, or a class for clones that have expanded.

clone_size d_call j_call cdr3_length v_call cdr3_nt cdr3_aa
. . TRBJ2-7 14 TRBV7-2 TGTGCCAGCTCCCAGGCGAGGGAATCCTACGAGCAGTACTTC CASSQARESYEQYF
. . TRBJ2-7 13 TRBV18 TGTGCCAGCTCACTCCAGGGCGGCTACGAGCAGTACTTC CASSLQGGYEQYF
. TRBD2 TRBJ2-1 18 TRBV5-5 TGTGCCAGCAGCTTGGCGACTAGCGGGGGGGCCCTCTACAATGAGCAGTTCTTC CASSLATSGGALYNEQFF
. TRBD1 TRBJ1-5 16 TRBV5-1 TGCGCCAGCAGCTTGGACGGGACAGGGGGTGCTCAGCCCCAGCATTTT CASSLDGTGGAQPQHF
. TRBD1 TRBJ1-6 18 TRBV7-2 TGTGCCAGCAGCCCCCAAGGGGGCACCCTTGTTTGGAAAACGCCCCTCCACTTT CASSPQGGTLVWKTPLHF
. . TRBJ1-4 16 TRBV6-1 TGTGCCAGCAGTGAAGCGTCGACGCCATGGAGTGAAAAACTGTTTTTT CASSEASTPWSEKLFF
once . TRBJ2-2 17 TRBV7-3 TGTGCCAGCAGCTTCCGCCAACCACTTACGAACACCGGGGAGCTGTTTTTT CASSFRQPLTNTGELFF
. TRBD1 TRBJ2-5 17 TRBV4-1 TGCGCCAGCAGCCGGGAGGATGGGACAGGGGGACGGGAGACCCAGTACTTC CASSREDGTGGRETQYF
few . TRBJ2-7 13 TRBV5-1 TGCGCCAGCAGCTTCCTTCAGGGGTCCGAGCAGTACTTC CASSFLQGSEQYF
once . TRBJ2-7 14 TRBV3-1/TRBV3-2 TGTGCCAGCAGCCAGATGACTAGCTCCTACGAGCAGTACTTC CASSQMTSSYEQYF
. . TRBJ1-6 14 TRBV19 TGTGCCAGTAGTATCTCGGGGGAAGGCTCACCCCTCCACTTT CASSISGEGSPLHF